The 16 T cell receptor beta chains given below trace back to one sample, sequenced in a study of T cell responses to AZD1222 COVID-19 vaccine. Only in-frame clones appear in the TCRdb table, and some are missing; sequencing was by immunoSEQ multiplex PCR. Of roughly 95,000 clones listed, roughly nine tenths were seen once; the top ten hold roughly 3%. Sequencing used peripheral blood, obtained 28 days after the second AZD1222 dose. These receptors originate from an adult who received the AZD1222 COVID-19 vaccine.

The rearrangement links TRBV3-1 (or the pseudogene TRBV3-2) to TRBJ1-2; TRBD1 aligns across 8 bases. The V segment lost 3 bases and the J segment 5 bases; nucleotides outside the gene matches: 5. CDR3 length: 14 amino acids. Germline V gives CDR1 LGHDT, CDR2 YNNKEL (reference sequence). CDR3 sequence: CASSHDRGAYGYTF. In DNA form, the CDR3 reads TGTGCCAGCAGCCATGACAGGGGTGCTTATGGCTACACCTTC.

The V gene is TRBV7-8, the J gene TRBJ1-6; D unresolved. This CDR3 has 14 residues. Trimming removed 0 bases from V and 7 bases from J, with 7 bases in between. CDR1 is SGHVS, CDR2 FQNEAQ, per germline. The CDR3 reads CASSLAGGNSPLHF. DNA of the CDR3: TGTGCCAGCAGCTTAGCAGGAGGGAATTCACCCCTCCACTTT.

This clone was detected only a few times. The rearrangement joins TRBV7-9 to TRBJ2-7; D is undetermined. Trimming took 5 bases from V and 7 from J, leaving 15 bases between them. From germline, CDR1 is SEHNR and CDR2 FQNEAQ (reference sequence). The CDR3 sequence is 13 residues long. The CDR3: CASSPPRFVEQYF. As DNA, the CDR3 is TGTGCCAGCAGCCCCCCCAGGTTCGTGGAGCAGTACTTC.

The chain recombines TRBV12-1 with TRBJ1-4. TRBV12-1 is assigned pseudogene status. The CDR3 has 15 residues. DNA for the CDR3: TGTGCCAGCAGCTTAGCCGGGACACCCGGGGGAAAACTGTTTTTT. This codes for CASSLAGTPGGKLFF.

This chain uses TRBV12-5 with TRBJ1-4; 8 bases agree with TRBD1. Trimming took 5 bases from V and 0 from J; bases not matched to a gene: 11. The CDR3 sequence is 18 residues long. The germline CDR1 and CDR2 sequences are LGHNT and FRNRAP. CDR3 loop: CASGPIPGQASTNEKLFF. CDR3 nucleotides: TGTGCTAGTGGTCCCATCCCGGGACAGGCCTCAACTAATGAAAAACTGTTTTTT.

About this clone: Different DNA sequences within this sample yield the same CDR3. The chain employs TRBV9 and TRBJ2-2; D unresolved. CDR3 length: 13 amino acids. V was shortened by 0 bases and J by 5 bases, with 5 bases between the two germline ends. The germline CDR1 and CDR2 sequences are SGDLS and YYNGEE. DNA for the CDR3: TGTGCCAGCAGCGTAGGTGGGACCGGGGAGCTGTTTTTT. It codes for CASSVGGTGELFF.

J is TRBJ2-2 and V is TRBV6-5; 8 bases align to TRBD2. Looked up from germline, CDR1 is MNHEY and CDR2 is SVGAGI. The CDR3 extends over 15 amino acids. The trim removed 7 bases at V and 1 base at J, leaving 5 bases unmatched. This CDR3 reads CASTLGGGNTGELFF. The DNA for the CDR3 is TGTGCCAGCACCCTCGGGGGGGGGAACACCGGGGAGCTGTTTTTT.

A few counts support this clone. The chain employs TRBV7-9 and TRBJ2-5; no reliable D call. There are 13 residues in the CDR3. The germline V gene has CDR1 SEHNR and CDR2 FQNEAQ (reference sequence). Trimming removed 8 bases at V and 2 bases at J, with 12 bases between. The CDR3 DNA reads TGTGCCAGCGGAGCTATGGTGCAAGAGACCCAGTACTTC. This codes for CASGAMVQETQYF.

The rearrangement links TRBV30 to TRBJ1-2, with a weak D call TRBD1 (5 bases). Trimming cost V 5 bases and J 8 bases, with 21 bases left between them. From germline, CDR1 is GTSNPN and CDR2 SVGIG (reference sequence). The CDR3 has 14 amino acids. This CDR3 reads CAWVRYLPGGGYTF. The CDR3 DNA sequence: TGTGCCTGGGTTAGGTACCTACCCGGGGGAGGCTACACCTTC.

The rearrangement uses TRBV6-1 and TRBJ1-1; the D gene is possibly TRBD1 (5 bases). This CDR3 comprises 13 residues. Looked up from germline, CDR1 is MNHNS and CDR2 is SASEGT. Trimming removed 2 bases at V and 6 bases at J, with 10 bases between. The CDR3 sequence: CASSEWGESEAFF. DNA of the CDR3: TGTGCCAGCAGTGAATGGGGGGAATCTGAAGCTTTCTTT.

The CDR3 region has the DNA TGTGCCAGCAGCTTGACAGGGGATTTAGGAATAGGCTACACCTTC. Translated, it gives CASSLTGDLGIGYTF. The rearrangement links TRBV5-5 to TRBJ1-2; 7 nucleotides match TRBD1. The CDR3 spans 15 residues. The germline V gene encodes CDR1 SGHKS and CDR2 YYEKEE (reference sequence). V shed 1 base, J shed 8 bases, and the junction held 11 bases outside the gene matches.

This clone appeared a few times. This chain links TRBV21-1 with TRBJ1-1; whether TRBD1, the table's D call, matches the DNA was not checked. TRBV21-1 is a pseudogene segment. This CDR3 contains 16 residues. The CDR3 loop reads CASSLRTGQEGTEAFF. The CDR3 nucleotides are TGTGCCAGCAGCCTCCGGACAGGTCAGGAAGGCACTGAAGCTTTCTTT.

The genes are TRBV10-3 and TRBJ1-1; no firm D call. V shed 5 bases and J shed 2 bases, with 15 bases lying between them. There are 15 residues in the CDR3. The germline V gene has CDR1 ENHRY and CDR2 SYGVKD. The DNA of the CDR3 is TGTGCCATCAGTTCTAGTTCGCTGGTAAACACTGAAGCTTTCTTT. Protein: CAISSSSLVNTEAFF.

The chain couples TRBV19 to TRBJ1-2, with TRBD1 as a possible D gene (5 bases). Looked up from germline, CDR1 is LNHDA and CDR2 is SQIVND (reference sequence). The CDR3 is made up of 13 amino acids. Trimming shortened V by 3 bases and J by 7 bases, and 12 bases separated the two germline ends. CDR3: CASSITSGSGYTF. The DNA for the CDR3 is TGTGCCAGTAGTATTACGTCAGGGAGTGGCTACACCTTC.

About this clone: Compared with germline, one end of the junction differs, possibly owing to a read error. V and J are TRBV29-1 and TRBJ2-1; tentative D call: TRBD2 (7 bases). CDR1 is SQVTM, CDR2 ANQGSEA, per germline. CDR3 length: 16 residues. CDR3 nucleotide sequence: TGCAGCGTTGAAGGTAGCTGGGGGGGCTCCTCCAATGAGCAGTTCTTC. Translating it yields CSVEGSWGGSSNEQFF.

The chain has TRBV30 and TRBJ1-4; D ambiguous. V was shortened by 8 bases and J by 7 bases, with 14 bases between the two germline ends. CDR1 is GTSNPN and CDR2 is SVGIG in the germline V gene (reference sequence). CDR3 size: 12 residues. The CDR3, as DNA: TGTGCCGGAGGTGGGGATCGTGAAAAACTGTTTTTT. It specifies CAGGGDREKLFF.